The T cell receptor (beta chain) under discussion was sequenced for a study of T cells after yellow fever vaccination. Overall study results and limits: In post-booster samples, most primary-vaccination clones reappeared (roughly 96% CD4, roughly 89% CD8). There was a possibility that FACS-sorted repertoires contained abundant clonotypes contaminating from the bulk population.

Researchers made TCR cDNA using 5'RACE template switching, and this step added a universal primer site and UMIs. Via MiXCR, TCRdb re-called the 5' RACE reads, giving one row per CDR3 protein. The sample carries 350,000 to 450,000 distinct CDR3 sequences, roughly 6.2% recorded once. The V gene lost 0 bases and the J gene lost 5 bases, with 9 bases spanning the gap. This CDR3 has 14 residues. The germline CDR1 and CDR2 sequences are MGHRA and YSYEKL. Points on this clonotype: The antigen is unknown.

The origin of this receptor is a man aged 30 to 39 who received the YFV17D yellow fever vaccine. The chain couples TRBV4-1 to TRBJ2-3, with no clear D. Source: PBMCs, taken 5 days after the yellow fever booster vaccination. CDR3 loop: CASSQDAVRDTQYF. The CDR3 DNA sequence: TGCGCCAGCAGCCAAGATGCGGTGAGAGATACGCAGTATTTT.